The rows below give T cell receptor beta chains drawn from one sample of a study of OX40 agonist ivuxolimab in advanced cancers. The table came from immunoSEQ multiplex PCR; TCRdb's copy has only in-frame clones and leaves some out. This table has about 120,000 clones, roughly nine tenths appearing once. The sequencing here drew on CD4+ or CD8+ T cells sorted from blood, taken in a trial of the OX40 agonist ivuxolimab. The receptor source for this set is an adult with an advanced solid tumor such as melanoma, head and neck, liver or kidney cancer. Each CDR3 is given with its conserved first and last residue. A D gene is named only where the DNA matches it firmly. The size entry is marked missing in some rows and otherwise reads once, few, many or a size class.

clone_size d_call j_call cdr3_length v_call cdr3_aa cdr3_nt
. . TRBJ2-3 15 TRBV11-2 CASTQGGGASDTQYF TGTGCCAGCACCCAGGGGGGGGGCGCATCCGATACGCAGTATTTT
. TRBD1 TRBJ2-2 20 TRBV6-1 CASSGDWDRAAYANTGELFF TGTGCCAGCAGTGGAGATTGGGACAGGGCCGCTTACGCGAACACCGGGGAGCTGTTTTTT
. . TRBJ2-7 15 TRBV7-2 CASSSRVYRSYEQYF TGTGCCAGCAGCTCAAGGGTCTACAGATCCTACGAGCAGTACTTC
. . TRBJ2-3 14 TRBV19 CASRSLDDTDTQYF TGTGCCAGTAGAAGCCTAGACGACACAGATACGCAGTATTTT
once . TRBJ1-1 16 TRBV7-3 CASSFRGRGDRTEAFF TGTGCCAGCAGCTTCAGGGGCAGGGGCGATAGAACTGAAGCTTTCTTT
. . TRBJ2-1 13 TRBV30 CAWSVSLHNEQFF TGTGCCTGGAGTGTATCGCTTCACAATGAGCAGTTCTTC
. . TRBJ2-2 13 TRBV11-3 CASSLAVTGELFF TGTGCCAGCAGCTTAGCCGTTACCGGGGAGCTGTTTTTT
once . TRBJ1-2 13 TRBV4-1 CASSQSLVDGYTF TGCGCCAGCAGCCAATCCCTCGTCGATGGCTACACCTTC
few . TRBJ1-1 11 TRBV13 CASSLGGEAFF TGTGCCAGCAGCTTAGGAGGGGAAGCTTTCTTT
. . TRBJ2-7 12 TRBV6-1 CASSFSHYEQYF TGTGCCAGCAGTTTTTCCCACTACGAGCAGTACTTC
. . TRBJ1-5 13 TRBV29-1 CSVGGNSNQPQHF TGCAGCGTTGGTGGGAATAGCAATCAGCCCCAGCATTTT
. TRBD1 TRBJ1-1 14 TRBV9 CASSGRQGHTEAFF TGTGCCAGCAGCGGTCGACAGGGCCACACTGAAGCTTTCTTT
once . TRBJ2-1 14 TRBV14 CASSQDLVVNEQFF TGTGCCAGCAGCCAAGATCTAGTTGTAAATGAGCAGTTCTTC
. TRBD1 TRBJ1-1 15 TRBV6-5 CASSYRGQGATEAFF TGTGCCAGCAGTTATCGGGGACAGGGGGCCACTGAAGCTTTCTTT
. TRBD1 TRBJ1-2 14 TRBV7-8 CASSLRQGAGGYTF TGTGCCAGCAGCTTAAGGCAGGGGGCCGGCGGCTACACCTTC
once . TRBJ2-1 15 TRBV7-2 CASSVTSGSDNEQFF TGTGCCAGCAGCGTGACGAGTGGGTCCGACAATGAGCAGTTCTTC
. . TRBJ1-1 13 TRBV11-3 CASSPGMNTEAFF TGTGCCAGCAGCCCGGGGATGAACACTGAAGCTTTCTTT
once . TRBJ2-7 16 TRBV7-8 CASSLSRTGIRNEQYF TGTGCCAGCAGCTTAAGCCGCACAGGGATCCGGAACGAGCAGTACTTC
. . TRBJ2-2 14 TRBV2 CASSATVNTGELFF TGTGCCAGCAGTGCGACGGTAAACACCGGGGAGCTGTTTTTT
. . TRBJ1-1 17 TRBV7-2 CASSLALNQIGPTEAFF TGTGCCAGCAGCTTAGCGTTGAACCAAATCGGTCCCACTGAAGCTTTCTTT
. . TRBJ2-7 14 TRBV2 CASNARESYYEQYF TGTGCCAGCAACGCAAGGGAGTCGTACTACGAGCAGTACTTC
. . TRBJ1-1 11 TRBV28 CASIVDTEAFF TGTGCCAGCATTGTGGACACTGAAGCTTTCTTT
. . TRBJ1-1 12 TRBV28 CASSFIQVEAFF TGTGCCAGCAGTTTTATTCAAGTTGAAGCTTTCTTT
. TRBD1 TRBJ1-1 15 TRBV5-4 CASSLTGTGSTEAFF TGTGCCAGCAGCCTAACCGGGACAGGGAGTACTGAAGCTTTCTTT
. TRBD1 TRBJ1-2 17 TRBV7-9 CASSVRRTGGVGYGYTF TGTGCCAGCAGCGTCCGTAGGACAGGGGGCGTTGGCTATGGCTACACCTTC
. . TRBJ1-5 14 TRBV4-3 CASSQENSNQPQHF TGCGCCAGCAGCCAAGAAAACAGCAATCAGCCCCAGCATTTT
few . TRBJ2-1 12 TRBV11-2 CASSLDGDEQFF TGTGCCAGCAGCTTAGATGGGGACGAGCAGTTCTTC
. . TRBJ2-3 14 TRBV19 CASSILGGTDTQYF TGTGCCAGTAGTATTTTAGGCGGCACAGATACGCAGTATTTT
. TRBD1 TRBJ1-2 13 TRBV6-5 CASSRQGNYGYTF TGTGCCAGCAGCAGACAGGGCAACTATGGCTACACCTTC
. TRBD1 TRBJ2-7 15 TRBV5-1 CASSPGTGGDYEQYF TGCGCCAGCAGCCCAGGGACAGGGGGCGATTACGAGCAGTACTTC
. . TRBJ2-3 15 TRBV18 CASSPSATSTDTQYF TGTGCCAGCTCACCGAGCGCCACTAGCACAGATACGCAGTATTTT
. TRBD2 TRBJ2-1 15 TRBV11-2 CASSRGGASYNEQFF TGTGCCAGCAGCCGCGGGGGGGCCTCCTACAATGAGCAGTTCTTC
once . TRBJ1-5 13 TRBV7-2 CASSSEINQPQHF TGTGCCAGCAGCTCGGAGATAAATCAGCCCCAGCATTTT
. . TRBJ2-1 15 TRBV6-1 CASSEGFAYYNEQFF TGTGCCAGCAGTGAAGGTTTCGCTTACTACAATGAGCAGTTCTTC
. . TRBJ1-2 15 TRBV4-2 CASSQDRPINYGYTF TGTGCCAGCAGCCAAGATCGGCCGATAAACTATGGCTACACCTTC
. . TRBJ1-2 13 TRBV6-5 CASSSTVMYGYTF TGTGCCAGCAGTTCGACAGTTATGTATGGCTACACCTTC
. . TRBJ1-5 16 TRBV7-2 CASSSQGEVGNQPQHF TGTGCCAGCAGCTCGCAGGGCGAGGTTGGCAATCAGCCCCAGCATTTT
. TRBD2 TRBJ2-3 18 TRBV9 CASSVYSGGAYRTDTQYF TGTGCCAGCAGCGTATATAGCGGGGGGGCCTATAGGACAGATACGCAGTATTTT
. . TRBJ2-3 14 TRBV10-2 CASSTVSSTDTQYF TGCGCCAGCAGTACGGTCAGCTCCACAGATACGCAGTATTTT
. . TRBJ1-1 11 TRBV7-9 CASTWAGLAFF TGTGCCAGCACTTGGGCAGGGTTGGCTTTCTTT
. . TRBJ2-3 15 TRBV4-3 CASRQVVSGTDTQYF TGCGCCAGCAGACAAGTCGTTTCGGGAACAGATACGCAGTATTTT
. . TRBJ2-5 13 TRBV6-5 CASSYTGRETQYF TGTGCCAGCAGTTACACAGGGAGGGAGACCCAGTACTTC
. TRBD1 TRBJ1-1 15 TRBV6-6 CASSYPRGRVTEAFF TGTGCCAGCAGTTACCCCAGGGGGCGCGTCACTGAAGCTTTCTTT
. . TRBJ1-2 13 TRBV6-6 CASSYGGDEGYTF TGTGCCAGCAGTTACGGAGGGGATGAAGGCTACACCTTC
. TRBD1 TRBJ1-6 15 TRBV6-5 CASTMTGERNSPLHF TGTGCCAGCACCATGACAGGGGAAAGGAATTCACCCCTCCACTTT
. TRBD1 TRBJ2-2 15 TRBV7-9 CASSLGTGNTGELFF TGTGCCAGCAGCTTGGGGACAGGGAACACCGGGGAGCTGTTTTTT
. . TRBJ2-7 17 TRBV5-3 CARSCGVSLLVSYEQYF TGTGCCAGAAGCTGTGGCGTGTCGCTCCTAGTCTCCTACGAGCAGTACTTC
. . TRBJ1-2 12 TRBV7-9 CASSLGDYGYTF TGTGCCAGCAGCTTAGGGGACTATGGCTACACCTTC